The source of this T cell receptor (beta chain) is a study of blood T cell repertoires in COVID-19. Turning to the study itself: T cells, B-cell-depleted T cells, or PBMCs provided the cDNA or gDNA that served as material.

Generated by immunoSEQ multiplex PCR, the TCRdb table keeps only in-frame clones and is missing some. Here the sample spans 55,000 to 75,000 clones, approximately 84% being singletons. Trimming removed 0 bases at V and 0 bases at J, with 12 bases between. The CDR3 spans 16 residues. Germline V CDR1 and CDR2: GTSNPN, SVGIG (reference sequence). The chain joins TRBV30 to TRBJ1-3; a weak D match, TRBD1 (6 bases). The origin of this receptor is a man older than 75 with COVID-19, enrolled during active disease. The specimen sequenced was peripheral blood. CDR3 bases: TGTGCCTGGAGTGTCAGATCAGGGGCCTCTGGAAACACCATATATTTT. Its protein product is CAWSVRSGASGNTIYF.